The 30 T cell receptor beta chains below were found in one sample sequenced in a study of blood T cell repertoires in COVID-19. Repertoires were generated with immunoSEQ multiplex PCR, while TCRdb's copy carries only in-frame clones and drops some. The data hold about 250,000 clones, with 85% to 90% observed a single time. Sequencing was performed on peripheral blood. The receptors shown here come from a man older than 75 with acute or convalescent COVID-19.

This sequence joins TRBV27 and TRBJ1-6; 7 bases align to TRBD1. CDR3 length: 17 amino acids. CDR1 and CDR2 from the germline V gene are MNHEY and SMNVEV (reference sequence). Trimming took 4 bases from V and 5 from J; bases not matched to a gene: 11. In DNA form, the CDR3 reads TGTGCCAGCAGTTCTTCCCTGACAGGGACCCATAATTCACCCCTCCACTTT. It encodes CASSSSLTGTHNSPLHF.

V gene TRBV19 combines with J gene TRBJ2-1; TRBD2 aligns across 8 bases. The CDR3 extends over 14 amino acids. CDR1 is LNHDA and CDR2 is SQIVND in the germline V gene (reference sequence). With V trimmed by 7 bases and J by 3 bases, 5 bases remained unmatched. The CDR3, as DNA: TGTGCCAGTACCTTGACTAGCGACTACAATGAGCAGTTCTTC. It codes for CASTLTSDYNEQFF. The whole variable domain, remainder taken from reference TRBV19 and TRBJ2-1, is DGGITQSPKYLFRKEGQNVTLSCEQNLNHDAMYWYRQDPGQGLRLIYYSQIVNDFQKGDIAEGYSVSREKKESFPLTVTSAQKNPTAFYLCASTLTSDYNEQFFGPGTRLTVL.

The J gene is TRBJ2-5, the V gene TRBV3-1 (or the pseudogene TRBV3-2), with a possible D match to TRBD1 (6 bases). Germline V gene sequence: CDR1 LGHDT, CDR2 YNNKEL (reference sequence). The CDR3 length is 15 residues. Trimming took 4 bases from V and 5 from J, leaving 17 bases between them. The CDR3 nucleotides read TGTGCCAGCAGCCGCTTTCTGCTGAGGGGGGAGACCCAGTACTTC. It codes for CASSRFLLRGETQYF.

V and J are TRBV29-1 and TRBJ2-1, with 14 nucleotides matching TRBD2. The CDR3 totals 14 residues. CDR1 SQVTM and CDR2 ANQGSEA come from the germline V gene. Germline trimming cut 4 bases from V and 15 bases from J; bases unmatched to any gene: 11. This chain's CDR3 is CSVGMTSGRARGFF. The CDR3 nucleotides read TGCAGCGTTGGAATGACTAGCGGGAGGGCCAGGGGGTTCTTC.

This chain joins TRBV9 and TRBJ2-1; D perhaps matches TRBD1 (5 bases). The length of the CDR3 is 14 residues. Germline V gene lookup returns CDR1 SGDLS and CDR2 YYNGEE. Trimming shortened V by 4 bases and J by 9 bases, and 17 bases separated the two germline ends. CDR3 loop: CASSPVVGLGEQFF. DNA for the CDR3: TGTGCCAGCAGCCCTGTGGTGGGGCTCGGTGAGCAGTTCTTC.

This clone was recorded once. V is TRBV28 and J is TRBJ2-3; TRBD2 matches at 12 bases. Looked up from germline, CDR1 is MDHEN and CDR2 is SYDVKM. With 4 bases clipped from V and 1 base from J, the junction kept 24 bases outside the gene matches. This CDR3 is built from 23 residues. This CDR3 is CASSSHLTSGRPFELLGTDTQYF. CDR3 nucleotides: TGTGCCAGCAGTTCCCACCTAACTAGCGGGAGGCCTTTTGAACTTCTAGGCACAGATACGCAGTATTTT.

This chain uses TRBV19 with TRBJ1-1; 9 bases map to TRBD1. Germline CDR1 LNHDA, CDR2 SQIVND (reference sequence). CDR3 length equals 13 residues. The chain's CDR3 is CATRRTGAGVAFF. DNA of the CDR3: TGTGCTACGAGGCGGACAGGGGCCGGGGTGGCTTTCTTT.

V usage is TRBV6-2 or TRBV6-3 and J usage is TRBJ2-1; D not certain. The germline gives CDR1 MNHEY, CDR2 SVGEGT. V shed 10 bases and J shed 8 bases, with 21 bases lying between them. The CDR3 length is 14 residues. The CDR3 reads CATSPIYSLDEQFF. DNA for the CDR3: TGTGCCACCAGCCCAATTTATTCTCTAGATGAGCAGTTCTTC.

The J gene is TRBJ2-4, the V gene TRBV28, with D perhaps TRBD2 (5 bases). Trimming left V 2 bases short and J 7 bases short, with 9 bases between. CDR3 size: 13 residues. The germline CDR1 and CDR2 sequences are MDHEN and SYDVKM. The CDR3: CASSLPSNNIQYF. DNA for the CDR3: TGTGCCAGCAGTTTACCTAGCAACAACATTCAGTACTTC. Full variable domain (remainder filled in from reference TRBV28 and TRBJ2-4): DVKVTQSSRYLVKRTGEKVFLECVQDMDHENMFWYRQDPGLGLRLIYFSYDVKMKEKGDIPEGYSVSREKKERFSLILESASTNQTSMYLCASSLPSNNIQYFGAGTRLSVL.

This clone has just one count. The chain is built from TRBV18 and TRBJ2-5, with 9 bases matching TRBD1. The CDR3 contains 15 residues. CDR1 is KGHSH, CDR2 LQKENI, per germline. V lost 5 bases and J lost 3; bases outside the gene matches: 7. CDR3 in DNA: TGTGCCAGCTCAAGAGGACAGGGGTTCGAAGAGACCCAGTACTTC. Its translation: CASSRGQGFEETQYF.

The table lists this clone with a count of one. The chain carries TRBV7-3 and TRBJ2-5; possibly TRBD2 for D (5 bases). Germline CDR1 is SGHTA and CDR2 is FQGTGA. The CDR3 runs to 14 residues. V lost 4 bases and J lost 5, with 14 bases in between. Here the CDR3 reads CASSSRGRVETQYF. The CDR3 DNA sequence: TGTGCCAGCAGCTCCCGGGGTCGAGTGGAGACCCAGTACTTC. The whole variable domain, remainder taken from reference TRBV7-3 and TRBJ2-5, is GAGVSQTPSNKVTEKGKYVELRCDPISGHTALYWYRQSLGQGPEFLIYFQGTGAADDSGLPNDRFFAVRPEGSVSTLKIQRTERGDSAVYLCASSSRGRVETQYFGPGTRLLVL.

V gene TRBV2 combines with J gene TRBJ2-3; D is perhaps TRBD2 (6 bases). CDR3 length: 15 residues. V lost 6 bases and J 2 bases, leaving 15 bases between the germline ends. Germline CDR1 SNHLY, CDR2 FYNNEI. This chain's CDR3 is CASRAPGVATDTQYF. The CDR3, as DNA: TGTGCCAGCAGGGCCCCGGGAGTTGCCACAGATACGCAGTATTTT.

Points on this clone: At one boundary the junction diverges from the germline segment, which might be a read error. This rearrangement joins TRBV14 to TRBJ1-2, with a possible D match to TRBD1 (6 bases). Germline CDR1 SGHDN, CDR2 FVKESK. CDR3 length: 12 residues. Written as DNA, the CDR3 is TGTGCCAGCAGCCAAGATATAAGGACAGCTACGTTC. This gives the protein CASSQDIRTATF.

The V gene is TRBV6-5, the J gene TRBJ2-7, with 9 bases matching TRBD1. The trim removed 6 bases at V and 4 bases at J, leaving 4 bases unmatched. The CDR3 is 13 residues long. Per the germline V gene, CDR1 is MNHEY and CDR2 is SVGAGI. The CDR3 loop reads CASRGQGAYEQYF. CDR3 bases: TGTGCCAGCAGGGGACAGGGAGCGTACGAGCAGTACTTC.

The chain is built from TRBV29-1 and TRBJ2-7; tentative D call: TRBD1 (5 bases). The CDR3 is 12 residues long. Germline assignment: CDR1 SQVTM and CDR2 ANQGSEA. The germline V and J ends were trimmed by 3 bases and 5 bases, with 11 bases remaining between them. The CDR3 DNA is TGCAGCGTTGAGGCAGGGCTCGACGAGCAGTACTTC. Protein: CSVEAGLDEQYF.

The rearrangement joins TRBV7-2 to TRBJ2-3; TRBD2 matches 10 bases. With V trimmed by 3 bases and J by 0 bases, 9 bases remained unmatched. Germline V CDR1 and CDR2: SGHTA, FQGNSA. This CDR3 is 18 amino acids long. The CDR3 sequence is CASSLYKLAGASTDTQYF. CDR3 DNA sequence: TGTGCCAGCAGCTTGTATAAGCTAGCGGGGGCTAGCACAGATACGCAGTATTTT.

This chain's CDR3 is CASSLKGPSGSYNEQFF. The CDR3, as DNA: TGCGCCAGCAGCTTGAAGGGACCTAGCGGCTCCTACAATGAGCAGTTCTTC. V is TRBV5-1 and J is TRBJ2-1, with 7 bases identical to TRBD2. This CDR3 is 17 amino acids long. Per the germline V gene, CDR1 is SGHRS and CDR2 is YFSETQ. Trimming cost V 1 base and J 0 bases; bases outside gene matches: 7. Full variable domain (remainder filled in from reference TRBV5-1 and TRBJ2-1): KAGVTQTPRYLIKTRGQQVTLSCSPISGHRSVSWYQQTPGQGLQFLFEYFSETQRNKGNFPGRFSGRQFSNSRSEMNVSTLELGDSALYLCASSLKGPSGSYNEQFFGPGTRLTVL.

The chain employs TRBV7-9 and TRBJ1-6; 7 bases fit TRBD1. The V and J ends lost 5 bases and 7 bases, in that order; junction bases with no gene match: 5. The CDR3 is made up of 14 amino acids. In germline, CDR1 is SEHNR, CDR2 FQNEAQ (reference sequence). As DNA, the CDR3 is TGTGCCAGCAGCCCAGGGACAGACAATTCACCCCTCCACTTT. This sequence encodes CASSPGTDNSPLHF.

The V call is TRBV6-5, the J call TRBJ1-1; D possibly corresponds to TRBD1 (6 bases). The CDR3 extends over 15 amino acids. Per the germline V gene, CDR1 is MNHEY and CDR2 is SVGAGI. The V and J ends lost 0 bases and 0 bases respectively, with 8 bases between them. DNA for the CDR3: TGTGCCAGCAGTTACTCTTGGGACATGAACACTGAAGCTTTCTTT. Translated, it gives CASSYSWDMNTEAFF.

This clone was detected once. The chain uses TRBV7-2 and TRBJ2-7; D is unresolved. Trimming pared 5 bases from V and 4 bases from J, leaving 6 bases between. CDR3 length: 11 residues. CDR1 and CDR2 from the germline V gene are SGHTA and FQGNSA. CDR3 DNA sequence: TGTGCCAGCAGCCAAGAGTACGAGCAGTACTTC. The encoded protein is CASSQEYEQYF.

Here the CDR3 DNA reads TGTGCCAGCAGCTTGCAGAAACATTCCTACAATGAGCAGTTCTTC. This gives the protein CASSLQKHSYNEQFF. V usage is TRBV7-2 and J usage is TRBJ2-1; D remains unclear. Trimming removed 3 bases from V and 1 base from J, with 10 bases in between. Germline assignment: CDR1 SGHTA and CDR2 FQGNSA. This CDR3 comprises 15 residues. Full variable domain (outside the CDR3, taken from reference TRBV7-2 and TRBJ2-1): GAGVSQSPSNKVTEKGKDVELRCDPISGHTALYWYRQSLGQGLEFLIYFQGNSAPDKSGLPSDRFSAERTGGSVSTLTIQRTQQEDSAVYLCASSLQKHSYNEQFFGPGTRLTVL.

With respect to this clone: Within the sample, other DNA sequences also encode this same CDR3. This chain uses TRBV9 with TRBJ1-1; D call uncertain. Trimming took 1 base from V and 5 from J, leaving 12 bases between them. CDR1 is SGDLS and CDR2 is YYNGEE in the germline V gene. The CDR3 length is 14 residues. The CDR3 here is CASSVRGVGTEAFF. The CDR3 nucleotides are TGTGCCAGCAGCGTAAGAGGCGTTGGGACTGAAGCTTTCTTT.

This chain connects TRBV6-4 to TRBJ2-5; TRBD2 agrees at 13 bases. With 5 bases clipped from V and 3 bases from J, the junction kept 6 bases outside the gene matches. The CDR3 has 16 amino acids. CDR1 and CDR2 from the germline V gene are MRHNA and SNTAGT. CDR3 amino acids: CASSSCGLAGEETQYF. The CDR3 DNA follows: TGTGCCAGCAGTTCTTGCGGACTAGCGGGAGAAGAGACCCAGTACTTC.

This chain uses TRBV11-1 with TRBJ1-5; TRBD1 aligns across 7 bases. This CDR3 is 15 amino acids long. V was clipped by 3 bases and J by 1 base; unmatched bases: 3. Per germline, CDR1 SGHAT and CDR2 FQDESV (reference sequence). The CDR3 sequence: CASSLTTGSNQPQHF. The DNA for the CDR3 is TGTGCCAGCAGCTTGACGACAGGGAGCAATCAGCCCCAGCATTTT.

This clone was observed a single time. This chain joins TRBV24-1 and TRBJ2-4, with 7 bases lining up with TRBD1. The CDR3 loop spans 16 amino acids. Germline values: CDR1 KGHDR, CDR2 SFDVKD. Losses at the gene ends were 2 bases for V and 2 bases for J; bases not matched to a gene: 5. The CDR3 is CATSDSTGETKNIQYF. The CDR3 DNA sequence: TGTGCCACCAGTGATTCCACAGGGGAAACCAAAAACATTCAGTACTTC.

This CDR3 reads CASSIVAGLQETQYF. The CDR3 DNA is TGTGCCAGTAGTATCGTCGCAGGGTTACAAGAGACCCAGTACTTC. This chain uses TRBV19 with TRBJ2-5; a possible D gene is TRBD1 (5 bases). Germline V CDR1 and CDR2: LNHDA, SQIVND (reference sequence). The CDR3 is made up of 15 amino acids. Trimming shortened V by 3 bases and J by 2 bases, and 13 bases separated the two germline ends.

This clone was picked up one time. The V gene is TRBV5-4, the J gene TRBJ1-1; possibly TRBD1 for D (5 bases). Germline V gives CDR1 SGHNT, CDR2 YYREEE (reference sequence). The CDR3 length is 14 residues. Trimming removed 5 bases at V and 6 bases at J, with 17 bases between. The CDR3 loop is CASRMKGFSSEAFF. The CDR3 bases are TGTGCCAGCAGAATGAAGGGGTTTAGCTCTGAAGCTTTCTTT.

The gene calls are TRBV5-5 and TRBJ2-5; D perhaps matches TRBD2 (6 bases). Per germline, CDR1 SGHKS and CDR2 YYEKEE (reference sequence). V was clipped by 3 bases and J by 5 bases, with 14 bases between them. The CDR3 is 14 residues long. CDR3 amino acids: CASSSLASMETQYF. The CDR3, as DNA: TGTGCCAGCAGCTCCCTAGCGAGTATGGAGACCCAGTACTTC.

There are a few counts of this clone. This sequence joins TRBV19 and TRBJ1-1; D is unresolved. The CDR3 contains 14 residues. Trimming removed 3 bases at V and 0 bases at J, with 8 bases between. From germline, CDR1 is LNHDA and CDR2 SQIVND (reference sequence). CDR3 in DNA: TGTGCCAGTAGTATCGAGGTTTTGAACACTGAAGCTTTCTTT. This translates into CASSIEVLNTEAFF.

The chain has TRBV7-8 and TRBJ2-7; a weak D match, TRBD1 (7 bases). Trimming pared 5 bases from V and 2 bases from J, leaving 19 bases between. This CDR3 contains 16 residues. In germline, CDR1 is SGHVS, CDR2 FQNEAQ. CDR3 sequence (DNA): TGTGCCAGCAGCGGGGGGCTCGGACAGGCAACCTACGAGCAGTACTTC. Its protein product is CASSGGLGQATYEQYF. Based on the CDR3 plus reference TRBV7-8 and TRBJ2-7, the full variable domain is GAGVSQSPRYKVAKRGQDVALRCDPISGHVSLFWYQQALGQGPEFLTYFQNEAQLDKSGLPSDRFFAERPEGSVSTLKIQRTQQEDSAVYLCASSGGLGQATYEQYFGPGTRLTVT.